A single sample gave rise to the 14 T cell receptor beta chains below, sequenced in a study of blood T cell repertoires in COVID-19. Clones were sequenced by immunoSEQ multiplex PCR, and TCRdb holds only the in-frame ones, with some missing. The data hold about 210,000 clones, with about 87% observed a single time. The sequencing input was PBMCs or T cells enriched from blood (not recorded which). The receptors were gathered from a woman between 40 and 55 years old with acute COVID-19.

This chain links TRBV11-3 with TRBJ2-5, with 13 bases lining up with TRBD2. The CDR3 sequence is 15 residues long. CDR1 is SGHNT, CDR2 YENEEA, per germline. Trimming took 4 bases from V and 5 from J; bases not matched to a gene: 4. The DNA of the CDR3 is TGTGCCAGCAGCTCGGGACTAGCGGGATACGAGACCCAGTACTTC. Translated: CASSSGLAGYETQYF.

The sample holds a few counts of this clone. The chain recombines TRBV5-4 with TRBJ1-4, with TRBD1 identical over 9 bases. This CDR3 is built from 16 residues. CDR1 is SGHNT, CDR2 YYREEE, per germline (reference sequence). The V segment lost 4 bases and the J segment 3 bases; nucleotides outside the gene matches: 7. The CDR3 spells CASSVDRGMSNEKLFF. The CDR3 nucleotides read TGTGCCAGCAGCGTGGACAGGGGCATGTCTAATGAAAAACTGTTTTTT.

This clone was seen just once. V and J are TRBV5-1 and TRBJ2-2, with 7 bases that match TRBD1. With V trimmed by 4 bases and J by 4 bases, 10 bases remained unmatched. This CDR3 spans 16 amino acids. CDR1 is SGHRS, CDR2 YFSETQ, per germline. CDR3 sequence: CASSPRTGRGTGELFF. The CDR3 DNA follows: TGCGCCAGCAGCCCCAGGACAGGAAGGGGCACCGGGGAGCTGTTTTTT.

The chain carries TRBV28 and TRBJ2-1; D is unclear. The V and J ends lost 5 bases and 5 bases respectively, with 16 bases between them. Germline CDR1 is MDHEN and CDR2 is SYDVKM. The CDR3 loop spans 15 amino acids. In DNA form, the CDR3 reads TGTGCCAGCAGTCGTCCCTTACAACGCCACAATGAGCAGTTCTTC. This translates into CASSRPLQRHNEQFF.

The rearrangement links TRBV19 to TRBJ1-4; 7 bases align to TRBD1. CDR3 length equals 16 residues. Germline loops: CDR1 LNHDA, CDR2 SQIVND (reference sequence). V was pared by 6 bases and J by 0 bases, with 7 bases of the junction left unmatched. In DNA form, the CDR3 reads TGTGCCAGTAGACCTACAGGGGCCGCAACTAATGAAAAACTGTTTTTT. This encodes CASRPTGAATNEKLFF.

This clone was detected a few times. The chain recombines TRBV7-8 with TRBJ1-2; no clear D. From germline, CDR1 is SGHVS and CDR2 FQNEAQ. V lost 1 base and J lost 0, with 6 bases in between. The CDR3 loop spans 14 amino acids. CDR3 loop: CASSLGQANYGYTF. Here the CDR3 DNA reads TGTGCCAGCAGCTTAGGGCAGGCTAACTATGGCTACACCTTC.

This clone was found once. This chain links TRBV3-1 (or the pseudogene TRBV3-2) with TRBJ2-2; no firm D call. Trimming left V 4 bases short and J 2 bases short, with 8 bases between. CDR3 size: 14 residues. Germline loops: CDR1 LGHDT, CDR2 YNNKEL (reference sequence). In DNA, the CDR3 is TGTGCCAGCAGCCCCCTCTTTAACACCGGGGAGCTGTTTTTT. Its protein product is CASSPLFNTGELFF.

The chain employs TRBV2 and TRBJ2-1; 15 bases line up with TRBD2. Looked up from germline, CDR1 is SNHLY and CDR2 is FYNNEI. V gave up 4 bases and J gave up 5 bases; unmatched junction bases: 3. This CDR3 has 16 residues. CDR3 amino acids: CASSGGTSGRHNEQFF. Written as DNA, the CDR3 is TGTGCCAGCAGTGGAGGGACTAGCGGGAGGCACAATGAGCAGTTCTTC.

The chain carries TRBV5-4 and TRBJ2-5, with 10 bases that match TRBD2. CDR3 length equals 14 residues. The V segment lost 5 bases and the J segment 4 bases; nucleotides outside the gene matches: 5. The germline gives CDR1 SGHNT, CDR2 YYREEE (reference sequence). The CDR3 region is CASRAGGGGETQYF. CDR3 nucleotide sequence: TGTGCCAGCAGAGCGGGAGGGGGAGGAGAGACCCAGTACTTC.

V and J are TRBV7-9 and TRBJ2-4; TRBD2 matches at 8 bases. The CDR3 runs to 16 residues. The V segment lost 5 bases and the J segment 0 bases; nucleotides outside the gene matches: 6. The germline V gene encodes CDR1 SEHNR and CDR2 FQNEAQ (reference sequence). CDR3 sequence (DNA): TGTGCCAGCAGCCCCCCGGGGGGGCTAGCCAAAAACATTCAGTACTTC. Its translation is CASSPPGGLAKNIQYF. The full variable domain, completed using reference TRBV7-9 and TRBJ2-4, is DTGVSQNPRHKITKRGQNVTFRCDPISEHNRLYWYRQTLGQGPEFLTYFQNEAQLEKSRLLSDRFSAERPKGSFSTLEIQRTEQGDSAMYLCASSPPGGLAKNIQYFGAGTRLSVL.

V gene TRBV5-6 combines with J gene TRBJ1-4; D is unresolved. The CDR3 spans 17 residues. With 4 bases removed from V and 3 bases from J, the gap between germline ends came to 19 bases. Germline values: CDR1 SGHDT, CDR2 YYEEEE. CDR3 sequence: CASSAAAFTVANEKLFF. The CDR3 bases are TGTGCCAGCAGCGCTGCGGCCTTTACTGTGGCTAATGAAAAACTGTTTTTT.

Written as DNA, the CDR3 is TGTGCCAGCAGCTTAGTGGGGGCTCGGAATGGCTACACCTTC. Amino acid sequence: CASSLVGARNGYTF. The J gene is TRBJ1-2, the V gene TRBV7-9; tentatively, D is TRBD1 (6 bases). This CDR3 is built from 14 residues. CDR1 and CDR2 (germline): SEHNR, FQNEAQ (reference sequence). V was shortened by 1 base and J by 6 bases, with 12 bases between the two germline ends.

The rearrangement links TRBV7-2 to TRBJ2-7; TRBD2 agrees at 8 bases. The germline V gene encodes CDR1 SGHTA and CDR2 FQGNSA. The CDR3 has 16 amino acids. V shed 2 bases, J shed 3 bases, and the junction held 9 bases outside the gene matches. CDR3 bases: TGTGCCAGCAGCTTACTCGGGGGGGCTAGGATCTACGAGCAGTACTTC. This gives the protein CASSLLGGARIYEQYF.

This chain connects TRBV7-9 to TRBJ2-6; 11 nucleotides match TRBD1. There are 19 residues in the CDR3. The V gene's germline CDR1 is SEHNR and CDR2 FQNEAQ (reference sequence). The J segment lost 0 bases and the V segment lost 0 bases, leaving 4 bases of the junction unmatched. CDR3 bases: TGTGCCAGCAGCTTAGCGCGTGGGACAGGGGGCTCTGGGGCCAACGTCCTGACTTTC. Amino acid sequence: CASSLARGTGGSGANVLTF.